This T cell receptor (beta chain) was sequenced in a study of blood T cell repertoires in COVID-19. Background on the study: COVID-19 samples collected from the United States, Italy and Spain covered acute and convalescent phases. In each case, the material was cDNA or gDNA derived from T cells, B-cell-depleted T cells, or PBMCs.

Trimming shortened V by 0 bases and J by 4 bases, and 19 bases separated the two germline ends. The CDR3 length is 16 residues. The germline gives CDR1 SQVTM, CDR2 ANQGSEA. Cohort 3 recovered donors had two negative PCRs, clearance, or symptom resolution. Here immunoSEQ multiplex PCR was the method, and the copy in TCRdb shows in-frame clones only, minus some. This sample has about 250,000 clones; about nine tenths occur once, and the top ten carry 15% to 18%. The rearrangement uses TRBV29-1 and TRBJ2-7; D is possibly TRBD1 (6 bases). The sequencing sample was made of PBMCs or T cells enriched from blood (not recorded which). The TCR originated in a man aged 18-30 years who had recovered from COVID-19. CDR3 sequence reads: CSVEDAAGTSTYEQYF. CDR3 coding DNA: TGCAGCGTTGAAGATGCGGCCGGGACATCTACGTACGAGCAGTACTTC.